The source of this T cell receptor (beta chain) is a study of OX40 agonist ivuxolimab in advanced cancers. General study findings and limits: On average, CD8+ T cells showed a greater number of expanded clones than CD4+.

With regard to this clone: The antigen is unknown.

Only in-frame clones appear in the TCRdb table, and some are missing; sequencing was by immunoSEQ multiplex PCR. Altogether approximately 82,000 clones are present, 65% to 90% being singletons, with the ten largest covering around 2%. J was trimmed by 7 bases and V by 4 bases; bases with no gene match: 10. Looked up from germline, CDR1 is SGHRS and CDR2 is YFSETQ. This CDR3 contains 15 residues. This clonotype originated in an adult with an advanced solid tumor such as melanoma, head and neck, liver or kidney cancer. The sample in question was CD4+ or CD8+ T cells sorted from blood, obtained in a trial of the OX40 agonist ivuxolimab. The chain has TRBV5-1 and TRBJ1-4, with 7 bases aligning to TRBD1. The CDR3 DNA is TGCGCCAGCAGCCAATTGACAGGGCTTGGTGAAAAACTGTTTTTT. This codes for CASSQLTGLGEKLFF.